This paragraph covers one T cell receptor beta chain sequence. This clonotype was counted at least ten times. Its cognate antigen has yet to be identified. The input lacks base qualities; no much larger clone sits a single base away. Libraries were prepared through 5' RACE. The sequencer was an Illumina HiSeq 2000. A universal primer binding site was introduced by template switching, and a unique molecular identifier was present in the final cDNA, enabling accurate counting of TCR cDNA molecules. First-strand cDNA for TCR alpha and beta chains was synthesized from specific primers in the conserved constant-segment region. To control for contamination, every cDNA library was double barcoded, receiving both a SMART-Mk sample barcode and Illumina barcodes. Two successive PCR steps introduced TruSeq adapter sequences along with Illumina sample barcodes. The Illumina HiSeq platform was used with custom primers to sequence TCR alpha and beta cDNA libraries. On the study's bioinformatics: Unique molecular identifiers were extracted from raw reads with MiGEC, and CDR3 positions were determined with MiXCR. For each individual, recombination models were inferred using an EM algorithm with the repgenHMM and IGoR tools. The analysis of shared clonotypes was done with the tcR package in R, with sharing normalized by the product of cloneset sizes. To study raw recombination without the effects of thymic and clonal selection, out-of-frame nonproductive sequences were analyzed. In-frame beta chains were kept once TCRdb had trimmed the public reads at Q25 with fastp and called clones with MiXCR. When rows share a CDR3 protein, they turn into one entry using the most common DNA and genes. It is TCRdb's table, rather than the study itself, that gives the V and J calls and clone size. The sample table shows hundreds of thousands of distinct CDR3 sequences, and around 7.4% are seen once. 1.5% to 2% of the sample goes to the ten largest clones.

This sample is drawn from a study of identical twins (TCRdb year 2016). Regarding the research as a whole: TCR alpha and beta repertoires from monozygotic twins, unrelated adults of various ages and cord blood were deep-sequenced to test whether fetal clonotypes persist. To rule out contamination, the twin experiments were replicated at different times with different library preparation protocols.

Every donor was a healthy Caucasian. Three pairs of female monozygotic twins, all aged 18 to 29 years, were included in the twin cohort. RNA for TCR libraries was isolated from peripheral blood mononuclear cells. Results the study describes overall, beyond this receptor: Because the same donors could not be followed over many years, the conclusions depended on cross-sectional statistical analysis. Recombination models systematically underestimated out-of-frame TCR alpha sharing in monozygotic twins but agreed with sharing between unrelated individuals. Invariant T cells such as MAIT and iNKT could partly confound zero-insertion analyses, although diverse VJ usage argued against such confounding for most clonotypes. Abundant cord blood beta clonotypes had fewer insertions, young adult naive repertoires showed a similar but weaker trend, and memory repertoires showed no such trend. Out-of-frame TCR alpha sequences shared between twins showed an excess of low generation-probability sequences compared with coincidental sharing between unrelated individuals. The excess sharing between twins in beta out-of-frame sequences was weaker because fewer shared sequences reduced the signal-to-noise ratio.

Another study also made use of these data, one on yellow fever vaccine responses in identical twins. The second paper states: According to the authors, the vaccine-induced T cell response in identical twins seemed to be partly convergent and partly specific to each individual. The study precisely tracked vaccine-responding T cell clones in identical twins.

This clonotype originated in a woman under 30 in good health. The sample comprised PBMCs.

For the CDR3, the sequence is CASSLDPGVSGNTIYF. The DNA reads TGCGCCAGCAGCTTGGATCCAGGGGTCTCTGGAAACACCATATATTTT. The sequence joins TRBV5-1 to TRBJ1-3; a weak D assignment points to TRBD1 (6 bases agree). Reading the germline V gene gives CDR1 SGHRS and CDR2 YFSETQ. The CDR3 has 16 amino acids, counting the end cysteine and phenylalanine. Just the 48-base CDR3 DNA is kept, in frame starting at base 1. The junction shows trimming of 0 bases on V and 0 bases on J, plus 10 bases between the germline ends.